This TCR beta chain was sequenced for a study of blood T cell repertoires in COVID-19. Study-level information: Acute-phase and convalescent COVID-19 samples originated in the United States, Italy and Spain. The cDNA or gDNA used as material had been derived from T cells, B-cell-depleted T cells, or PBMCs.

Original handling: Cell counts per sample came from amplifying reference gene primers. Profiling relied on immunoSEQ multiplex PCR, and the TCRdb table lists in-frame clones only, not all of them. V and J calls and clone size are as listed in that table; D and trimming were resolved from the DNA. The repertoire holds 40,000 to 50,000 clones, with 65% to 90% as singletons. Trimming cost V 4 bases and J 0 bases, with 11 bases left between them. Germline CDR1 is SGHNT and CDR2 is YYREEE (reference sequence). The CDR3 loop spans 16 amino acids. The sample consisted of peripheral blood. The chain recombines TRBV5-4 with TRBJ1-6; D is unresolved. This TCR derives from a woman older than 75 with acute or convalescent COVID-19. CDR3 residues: CASSPGGSSYNSPLHF. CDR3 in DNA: TGTGCCAGCAGCCCTGGTGGCAGCTCCTATAATTCACCCCTCCACTTT.